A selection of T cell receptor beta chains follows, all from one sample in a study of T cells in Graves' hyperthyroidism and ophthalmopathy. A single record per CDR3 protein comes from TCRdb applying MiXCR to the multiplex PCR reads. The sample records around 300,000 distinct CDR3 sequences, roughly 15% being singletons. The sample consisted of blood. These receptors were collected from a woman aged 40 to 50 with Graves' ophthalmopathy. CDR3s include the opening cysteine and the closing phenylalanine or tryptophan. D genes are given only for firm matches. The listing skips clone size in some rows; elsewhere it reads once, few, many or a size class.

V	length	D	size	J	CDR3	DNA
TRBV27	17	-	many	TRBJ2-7	CASSPVVPPGSYYEQYF	TGTGCCAGCAGTCCCGTCGTCCCGCCGGGATCATACTACGAGCAGTACTTC
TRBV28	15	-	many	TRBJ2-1	CASSLEAREVDEQFF	TGTGCCAGCAGTTTAGAGGCCAGGGAGGTTGATGAGCAGTTCTTC
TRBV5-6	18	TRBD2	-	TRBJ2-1	CASSTRTSDSASYNEQFF	TGTGCCAGCAGTACCCGGACTAGCGATTCGGCCTCCTACAATGAGCAGTTCTTC
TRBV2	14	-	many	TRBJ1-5	CASTPDRYRSPQHF	TGTGCCAGCACGCCCGACAGGTATAGATCGCCCCAGCATTTT
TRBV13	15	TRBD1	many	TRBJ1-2	CASSPPGTGGGGYTF	TGTGCCAGCAGCCCGCCCGGGACAGGGGGAGGTGGCTACACCTTC
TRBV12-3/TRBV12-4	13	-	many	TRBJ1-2	CASSPLGAYGYTF	TGTGCCAGCAGCCCCCTGGGGGCTTATGGCTACACCTTC
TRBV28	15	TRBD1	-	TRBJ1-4	CASSPGDRGLEKLFF	TGTGCCAGCAGCCCCGGGGACAGGGGTTTAGAAAAACTGTTTTTT
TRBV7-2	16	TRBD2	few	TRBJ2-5	CASSPGLAGNLETQYF	TGTGCCAGCAGCCCGGGACTAGCGGGAAATCTAGAGACCCAGTACTTC
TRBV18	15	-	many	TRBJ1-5	CASSPRQGTGQPQHF	TGTGCCAGCTCACCAAGGCAAGGGACGGGACAGCCCCAGCATTTT
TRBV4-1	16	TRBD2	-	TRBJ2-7	CASSQVASGGSYEQYF	TGCGCCAGCAGCCAAGTAGCTAGCGGGGGCTCCTACGAGCAGTACTTC
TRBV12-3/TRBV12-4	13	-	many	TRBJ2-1	CASSFQGYGEQFF	TGTGCCAGCAGTTTCCAGGGCTACGGGGAGCAGTTCTTC
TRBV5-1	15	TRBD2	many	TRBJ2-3	CASSFLAGGPDTQYF	TGCGCCAGCAGCTTCCTAGCGGGGGGGCCAGATACGCAGTATTTT
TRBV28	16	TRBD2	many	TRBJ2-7	CASKTLTSGRVYEQYF	TGTGCCAGCAAGACCTTGACTAGCGGGAGGGTGTACGAGCAGTACTTC
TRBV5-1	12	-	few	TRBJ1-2	CASGRWDKGYTF	TGCGCCAGCGGACGATGGGATAAGGGCTACACCTTC
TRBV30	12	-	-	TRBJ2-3	CAWTPGTDTQYF	TGTGCCTGGACGCCAGGGACAGATACGCAGTATTTT
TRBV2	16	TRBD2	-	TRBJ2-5	CASSNQQRGARETQYF	TGTGCCAGCAGTAACCAACAGCGGGGGGCTCGGGAGACCCAGTACTTC
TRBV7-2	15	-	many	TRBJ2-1	CASSPAFNSYNEQFF	TGTGCCAGCAGCCCTGCGTTTAACAGTTACAATGAGCAGTTCTTC
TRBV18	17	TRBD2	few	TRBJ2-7	CASSPPSTSGRRDEQYF	TGTGCCAGCTCACCACCTTCGACTAGCGGGAGGCGGGACGAGCAGTACTTC
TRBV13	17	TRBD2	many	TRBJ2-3	CASSLQLAGVAADTQYF	TGTGCCAGCAGCTTACAGCTAGCGGGAGTTGCTGCAGATACGCAGTATTTT
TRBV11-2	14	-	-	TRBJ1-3	CASSSGISGNTIYF	TGTGCCAGCAGCTCAGGGATCTCTGGAAACACCATATATTTT
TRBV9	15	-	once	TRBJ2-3	CASSVGGQSTDMQYF	TGTGCCAGCAGCGTAGGAGGACAGAGCACAGATATGCAGTATTTT
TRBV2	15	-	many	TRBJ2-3	CASSEQGGFTDTQYF	TGTGCCAGCAGTGAACAGGGGGGTTTTACAGATACGCAGTATTTT
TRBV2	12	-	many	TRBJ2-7	CATSESSYEQYF	TGTGCCACTAGCGAAAGCTCCTACGAGCAGTACTTC
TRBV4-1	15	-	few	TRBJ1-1	CASSLGWGSNTEAFF	TGCGCCAGCAGCCTTGGTTGGGGGTCGAACACTGAAGCTTTCTTT
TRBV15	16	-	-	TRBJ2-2	CATSREGGSFTGELFF	TGTGCCACCAGCAGAGAGGGTGGGAGTTTCACCGGGGAGCTGTTTTTT
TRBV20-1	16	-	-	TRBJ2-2	CSARDAQGLNTGELFF	TGCAGTGCTAGAGATGCGCAGGGCCTGAACACCGGGGAGCTGTTTTTT
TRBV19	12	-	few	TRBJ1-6	CASEIYNSPLHF	TGTGCCAGCGAGATCTATAATTCACCCCTCCACTTT
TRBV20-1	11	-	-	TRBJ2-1	CSARVTGVQFF	TGCAGTGCTAGAGTCACCGGGGTGCAGTTCTTC
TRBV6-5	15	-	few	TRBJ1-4	CASSYSYRINEKLFF	TGTGCCAGCAGTTACTCTTACAGGATTAATGAAAAACTGTTTTTT
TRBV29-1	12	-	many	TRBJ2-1	CSVDLSPNEQFF	TGCAGCGTCGACCTCTCCCCCAATGAGCAGTTCTTC
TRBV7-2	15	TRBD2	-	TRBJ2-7	CASSPSGGESYEQYF	TGTGCCAGCAGCCCTAGCGGGGGAGAGTCCTACGAGCAGTACTTC
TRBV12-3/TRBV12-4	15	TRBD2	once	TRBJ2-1	CASSMGLAGVNEQFF	TGTGCCAGCAGCATGGGACTAGCGGGAGTAAATGAGCAGTTCTTC
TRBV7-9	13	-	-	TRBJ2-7	CASSFETVSEQYF	TGTGCCAGCAGCTTTGAGACAGTTAGCGAGCAGTACTTC
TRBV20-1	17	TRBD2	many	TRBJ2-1	CSASRALAGELANEQFF	TGCAGTGCTAGTCGCGCACTAGCGGGAGAGCTCGCCAATGAGCAGTTCTTC
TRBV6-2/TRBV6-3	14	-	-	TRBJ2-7	CASTEIEAHPEQYF	TGTGCCAGCACCGAGATAGAGGCCCATCCCGAGCAGTACTTC
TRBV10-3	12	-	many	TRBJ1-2	CAIRDTPYGYTF	TGTGCCATCAGGGACACACCCTATGGCTACACCTTC
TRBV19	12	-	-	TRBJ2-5	CASSTTLRGPYF	TGTGCCAGTAGTACAACACTCAGGGGCCCCTACTTC
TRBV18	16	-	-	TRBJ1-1	CASSPHIGTLNTEAFF	TGTGCCAGCTCACCACACATCGGGACACTGAACACTGAAGCTTTCTTT
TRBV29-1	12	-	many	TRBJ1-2	CSVDLLVYGYTF	TGCAGCGTTGACCTATTGGTCTATGGCTACACCTTC
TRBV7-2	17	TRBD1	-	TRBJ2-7	CASSLGRGRTGDREQYF	TGTGCCAGCAGCTTAGGGAGAGGAAGGACAGGGGATCGCGAGCAGTACTTC
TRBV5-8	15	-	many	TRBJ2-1	CASSLAPRSYNEQFF	TGTGCCAGCAGCTTGGCTCCCCGCTCCTACAATGAGCAGTTCTTC
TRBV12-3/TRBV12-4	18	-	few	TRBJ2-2	CASSSFATLPFGTGELFF	TGTGCCAGCAGTTCTTTTGCCACCCTCCCATTCGGGACCGGGGAGCTGTTTTTT
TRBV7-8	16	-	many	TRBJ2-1	CASSLVDWHKYNEQFF	TGTGCCAGCAGCTTAGTGGATTGGCACAAATACAATGAGCAGTTCTTC
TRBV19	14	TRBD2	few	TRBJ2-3	CATGRIAGRDTQYF	TGTGCCACCGGTCGTATAGCGGGAAGGGATACGCAGTATTTT
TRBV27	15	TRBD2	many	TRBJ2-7	CASSLGLAVSYEQYF	TGTGCCAGCAGTTTGGGGCTAGCGGTCTCCTACGAGCAGTACTTC
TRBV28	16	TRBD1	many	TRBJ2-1	CASSFIPTGGVYEQFF	TGTGCCAGCAGTTTTATACCGACAGGGGGGGTTTATGAGCAGTTCTTC
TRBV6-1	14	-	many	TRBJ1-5	CATAGGLGNQPQHF	TGTGCCACCGCCGGGGGGCTTGGCAATCAGCCCCAGCATTTT
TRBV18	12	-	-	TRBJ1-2	CASSFYRDGYTF	TGTGCCAGCTCATTTTACAGGGACGGCTACACCTTC
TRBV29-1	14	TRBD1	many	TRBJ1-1	CSVQPTGKVSEAFF	TGCAGCGTGCAGCCGACAGGGAAGGTTAGTGAAGCTTTCTTT
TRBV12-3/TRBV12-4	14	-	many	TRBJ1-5	CASSSGGTNQPQHF	TGTGCCAGCAGTTCCGGAGGGACAAATCAGCCCCAGCATTTT
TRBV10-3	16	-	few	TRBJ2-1	CAISESTGFSYNEQFF	TGTGCCATCAGTGAGTCTACCGGTTTCTCCTACAATGAGCAGTTCTTC
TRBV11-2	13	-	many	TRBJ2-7	CASSLQRGYEQYF	TGTGCCAGCAGCCTCCAGCGAGGGTACGAGCAGTACTTC
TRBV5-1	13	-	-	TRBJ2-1	CASSASGAREQFF	TGCGCCAGCAGCGCTTCAGGGGCGCGTGAGCAGTTCTTC
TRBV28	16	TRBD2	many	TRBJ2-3	CASSLYGLAGGNTQYF	TGTGCCAGCAGTTTATACGGGCTAGCGGGAGGGAATACGCAGTATTTT
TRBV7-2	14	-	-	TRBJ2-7	CASSLGGISYEQYF	TGTGCCAGCAGCTTAGGCGGAATCTCCTACGAGCAGTACTTC
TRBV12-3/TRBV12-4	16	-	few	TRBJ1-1	CASTQGRRPLNTEAFF	TGTGCCAGCACCCAAGGTCGCCGACCTTTGAACACTGAAGCTTTCTTT
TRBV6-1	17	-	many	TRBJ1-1	CASSSNPPGEGGTEAFF	TGTGCCAGCAGTTCGAACCCACCCGGGGAGGGGGGCACTGAAGCTTTCTTT
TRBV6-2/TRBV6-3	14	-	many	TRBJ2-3	CASSTHVGRDTQYF	TGTGCCAGCAGTACCCATGTCGGCAGAGATACGCAGTATTTT
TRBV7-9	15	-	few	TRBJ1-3	CASSNSGSSGNTIYF	TGTGCCAGCAGCAACAGCGGCAGCTCTGGAAACACCATATATTTT